This T cell receptor (beta chain) was retrieved from a study of cytomegalovirus exposure and HLA in healthy donors. The study ran its PCR with 60 Vbeta and 13 Jbeta primers. Clones were sequenced by immunoSEQ multiplex PCR, and TCRdb holds only the in-frame ones, with some missing. The sample records about 130,000 clones, roughly 80% being singletons. The germline gives CDR1 GTSNPN, CDR2 SVGIG (reference sequence). V shed 3 bases and J shed 3 bases, with 8 bases lying between them. This CDR3 is 12 amino acids long. The source is a man aged 25-40 years in good health and CMV-seronegative. The material sequenced was PBMCs. The rearrangement uses TRBV30 and TRBJ1-1; D is uncertain. The CDR3 nucleotides read TGTGCCTGGAGAATGGGAGACACTGAAGCTTTCTTT. Translation: CAWRMGDTEAFF.